This TCR beta chain was documented in a study of T cells in localized non-small cell lung cancer. Whole-study results and caveats: Longer overall survival was linked to higher blood T cell density.

Concerning this clone: Antigen unknown.

Generated by immunoSEQ multiplex PCR, the TCRdb table keeps only in-frame clones and is missing some. The table shows approximately 1,200 clones, with more than 25% occurring only once. The V end lost 7 bases, the J end lost 2 bases, and 20 bases lay between the germline ends. CDR3 length: 17 amino acids. Germline-derived CDR1 and CDR2 are MDHEN and SYDVKM. This sample comprised normal lung tissue next to the tumor, obtained before any cancer treatment. The gene calls are TRBV28 and TRBJ2-2; a weak D match, TRBD2 (7 bases). The source of this sequence is a female donor older than 55 with stage II lung adenocarcinoma. The CDR3 reads CASISGGPEQNTGELFF. Written as DNA, the CDR3 is TGTGCCAGCATCTCCGGGGGGCCGGAACAAAACACCGGGGAGCTGTTTTTT.